One and the same sample provided the 3 T cell receptor beta chains below, sequenced in a study of PD-1 blockade in classical Hodgkin lymphoma. Each and every patient relapsed after autologous stem cell transplantation, and patients got differing brentuximab vedotin exposure. Generated by immunoSEQ multiplex PCR, the TCRdb table keeps only in-frame clones and is missing some. The sample records tens of thousands of clones, roughly nine tenths being singletons. This specimen consisted of peripheral blood mononuclear cells (PBMCs), obtained at baseline. The receptors originated from a human donor with classical Hodgkin lymphoma.

V usage is TRBV30 and J usage is TRBJ1-3; no reliable D call. Germline V gene sequence: CDR1 GTSNPN, CDR2 SVGIG (reference sequence). Trimming removed 0 bases from V and 6 bases from J, with 9 bases in between. The CDR3 is 13 amino acids. The CDR3 DNA follows: TGTGCCTGGAGTGTTCGCGGGTTAAACACCATATATTTT. Translating gives CAWSVRGLNTIYF.

The chain's CDR3 is CASSVRDRVSSYEQYF. In nucleotides, the CDR3 is TGTGCCAGCAGCGTCCGGGACAGGGTGAGCTCCTACGAGCAGTACTTC. This chain connects TRBV7-8 to TRBJ2-7, with TRBD1 matching over 9 bases. V was pared by 5 bases and J by 0 bases, with 8 bases of the junction left unmatched. The CDR3 is 16 amino acids. Germline-derived CDR1 and CDR2 are SGHVS and FQNEAQ. The full variable domain, completed using reference TRBV7-8 and TRBJ2-7, is GAGVSQSPRYKVAKRGQDVALRCDPISGHVSLFWYQQALGQGPEFLTYFQNEAQLDKSGLPSDRFFAERPEGSVSTLKIQRTQQEDSAVYLCASSVRDRVSSYEQYFGPGTRLTVT.

CDR3: CASRWDFSGNTIYF. DNA of the CDR3: TGTGCCAGTAGGTGGGACTTCTCTGGAAACACCATATATTTT. V gene TRBV19 combines with J gene TRBJ1-3; perhaps TRBD1 as D (5 bases). Trimming took 6 bases from V and 0 from J, leaving 9 bases between them. This CDR3 comprises 14 residues. Per the germline V gene, CDR1 is LNHDA and CDR2 is SQIVND (reference sequence).